This T cell receptor (beta chain) was captured in a study of blood T cell repertoires in COVID-19. The method was immunoSEQ multiplex PCR; TCRdb's version includes in-frame clones alone and lacks a portion of them. There are 100,000 to 150,000 clones in the sample; about 90% occur only once, and 3.5% to 4.5% lies in the top ten. The germline CDR1 and CDR2 sequences are SGDLS and YYNGEE. This CDR3 comprises 15 residues. Trimming left V 0 bases short and J 5 bases short, with 12 bases between. The clonotype comes from an older woman with acute or convalescent COVID-19. Specimen: peripheral blood. The V gene is TRBV9, the J gene TRBJ1-5; possibly TRBD1 for D (6 bases). DNA for the CDR3: TGTGCCAGCAGCGTAGCCGGGACAAAAGATCAGCCCCAGCATTTT. Its translation: CASSVAGTKDQPQHF. The variable domain in full, completed from reference TRBV9 and TRBJ1-5, reads DSGVTQTPKHLITATGQRVTLRCSPRSGDLSVYWYQQSLDQGLQFLIQYYNGEERAKGNILERFSAQQFPDLHSELNLSSLELGDSALYFCASSVAGTKDQPQHFGDGTRLSIL.